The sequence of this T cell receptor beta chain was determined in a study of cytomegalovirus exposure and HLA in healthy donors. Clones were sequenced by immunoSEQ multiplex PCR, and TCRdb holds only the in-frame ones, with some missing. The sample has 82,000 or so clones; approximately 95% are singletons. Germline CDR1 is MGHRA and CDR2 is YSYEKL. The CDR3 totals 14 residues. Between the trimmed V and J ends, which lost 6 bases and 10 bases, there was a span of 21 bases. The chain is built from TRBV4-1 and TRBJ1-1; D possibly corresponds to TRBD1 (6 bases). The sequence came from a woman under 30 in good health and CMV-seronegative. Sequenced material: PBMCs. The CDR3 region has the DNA TGCGCCAGCAGATCACAGGGAAGTGCGTACGCAGCTTTCTTT. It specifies CASRSQGSAYAAFF.